This record covers a single T cell receptor (beta chain). Its antigen is undetermined. The table came from immunoSEQ multiplex PCR; TCRdb's copy has only in-frame clones and leaves some out. The sample records approximately 11,000 clones, 85% being singletons. The CDR3 consists of 16 residues. Germline trimming cut 2 bases from V and 4 bases from J; bases unmatched to any gene: 5. CDR1 and CDR2 from the germline V gene are SGHRS and YFSETQ. The record originates from a study of STAT3 mutations in large granular lymphocyte leukemia. Study background: Immunosuppressive therapy was given to more than half of T-LGLL patients.

Study-wide results and caveats: No sample exists from the first appearance of each clone. TCR clonotype switching after therapy occurred in about 30% of the 18 patients. Every T-cell large granular lymphocyte leukemia patient had at least one immunodominant TCR beta clonotype.

The origin of this receptor is a man older than 75 with T-cell large granular lymphocyte leukemia. Some clones in this sample may be carry-over from other donors' samples. Sequenced input: peripheral blood mononuclear cells. This sequence joins TRBV5-1 and TRBJ2-1; 11 bases agree with TRBD2. For the CDR3, the DNA is TGCGCCAGCAGCTTTCGGACTAGCGGGCGATACAATGAGCAGTTCTTC. Translating gives CASSFRTSGRYNEQFF.